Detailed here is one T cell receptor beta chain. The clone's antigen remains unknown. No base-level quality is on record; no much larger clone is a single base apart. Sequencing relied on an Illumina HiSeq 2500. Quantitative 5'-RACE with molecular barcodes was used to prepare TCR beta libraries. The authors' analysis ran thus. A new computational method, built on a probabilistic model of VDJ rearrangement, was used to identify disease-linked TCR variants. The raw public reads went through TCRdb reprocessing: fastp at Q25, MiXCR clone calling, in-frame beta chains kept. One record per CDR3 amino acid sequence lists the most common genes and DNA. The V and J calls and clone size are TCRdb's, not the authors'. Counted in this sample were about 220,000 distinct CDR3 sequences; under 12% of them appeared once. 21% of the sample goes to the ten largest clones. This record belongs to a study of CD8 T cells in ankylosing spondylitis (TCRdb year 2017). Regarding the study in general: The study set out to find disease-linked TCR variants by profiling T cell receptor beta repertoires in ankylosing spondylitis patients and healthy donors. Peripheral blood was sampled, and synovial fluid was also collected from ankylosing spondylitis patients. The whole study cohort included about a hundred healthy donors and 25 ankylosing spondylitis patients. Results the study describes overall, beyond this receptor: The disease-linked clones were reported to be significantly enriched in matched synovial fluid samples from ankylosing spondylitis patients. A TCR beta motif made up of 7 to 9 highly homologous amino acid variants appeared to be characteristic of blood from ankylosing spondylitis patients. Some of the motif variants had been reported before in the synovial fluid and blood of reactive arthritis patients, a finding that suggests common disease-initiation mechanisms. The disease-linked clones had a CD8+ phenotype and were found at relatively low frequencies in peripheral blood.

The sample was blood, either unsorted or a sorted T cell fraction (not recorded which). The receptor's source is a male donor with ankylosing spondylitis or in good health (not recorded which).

The DNA sequence reads TGTGCCAGCAGTTCAACCACTAGCGGGGGAGATGAGCAGTTCTTC. It is translated as CASSSTTSGGDEQFF. The chain is encoded by TRBV28 joined to TRBJ2-1; the central 11 bases match TRBD2. CDR1 is given as MDHEN and CDR2 as SYDVKM, both from the germline V gene. The V end gives up 4 bases and the J end 8 bases, leaving 7 bases in the junction not matched to a gene. The CDR3 contains 15 residues, cysteine and phenylalanine counted. Just the 45-base CDR3 DNA is kept, in frame starting at base 1. Full variable domain (CDR3 extended with the reference TRBV28 and TRBJ2-1 proteins): DVKVTQSSRYLVKRTGEKVFLECVQDMDHENMFWYRQDPGLGLRLIYFSYDVKMKEKGDIPEGYSVSREKKERFSLILESASTNQTSMYLCASSSTTSGGDEQFFGPGTRLTVL.